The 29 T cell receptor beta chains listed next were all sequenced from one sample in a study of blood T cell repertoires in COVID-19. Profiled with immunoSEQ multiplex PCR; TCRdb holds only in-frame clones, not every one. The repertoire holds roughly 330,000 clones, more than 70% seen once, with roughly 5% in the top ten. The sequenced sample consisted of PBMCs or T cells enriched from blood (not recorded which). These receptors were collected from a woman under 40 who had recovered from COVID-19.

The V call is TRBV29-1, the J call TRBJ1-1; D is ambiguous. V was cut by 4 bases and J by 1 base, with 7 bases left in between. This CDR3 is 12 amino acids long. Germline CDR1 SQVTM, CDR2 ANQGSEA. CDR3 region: CSVGQSNTEAFF. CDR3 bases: TGCAGCGTTGGTCAGTCGAACACTGAAGCTTTCTTT.

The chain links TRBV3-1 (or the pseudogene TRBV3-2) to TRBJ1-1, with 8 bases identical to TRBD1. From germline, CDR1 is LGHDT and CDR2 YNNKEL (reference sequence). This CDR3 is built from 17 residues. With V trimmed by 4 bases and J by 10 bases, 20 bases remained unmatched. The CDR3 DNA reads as TGTGCCAGCAGCCCTGGACAGGGTGCGCTCCGGGTGGGGCTAGCTTTCTTT. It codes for CASSPGQGALRVGLAFF.

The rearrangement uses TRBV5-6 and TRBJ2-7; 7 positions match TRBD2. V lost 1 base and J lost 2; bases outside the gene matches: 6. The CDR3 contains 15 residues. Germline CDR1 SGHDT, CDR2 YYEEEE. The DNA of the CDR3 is TGTGCCAGCAGCTTGTTGGGGACTACCGCCTACGAGCAGTACTTC. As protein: CASSLLGTTAYEQYF.

Here the CDR3 reads CASSLEGEDQPQHF. DNA for the CDR3: TGCGCCAGCAGCTTGGAAGGGGAGGATCAGCCCCAGCATTTT. The J gene is TRBJ1-5, the V gene TRBV5-1; D may be TRBD1 (5 bases). The CDR3 has 14 residues. CDR1 is SGHRS, CDR2 YFSETQ, per germline. Trimming pared 0 bases from V and 5 bases from J, leaving 9 bases between. Complete variable domain (other parts from reference TRBV5-1 and TRBJ1-5): KAGVTQTPRYLIKTRGQQVTLSCSPISGHRSVSWYQQTPGQGLQFLFEYFSETQRNKGNFPGRFSGRQFSNSRSEMNVSTLELGDSALYLCASSLEGEDQPQHFGDGTRLSIL.

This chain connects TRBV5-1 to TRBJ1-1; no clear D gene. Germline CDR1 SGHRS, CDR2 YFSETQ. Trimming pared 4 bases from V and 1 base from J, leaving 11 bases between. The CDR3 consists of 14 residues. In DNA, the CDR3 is TGCGCCAGCAGCCCTAGAGCGGGGAACACTGAAGCTTTCTTT. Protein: CASSPRAGNTEAFF.

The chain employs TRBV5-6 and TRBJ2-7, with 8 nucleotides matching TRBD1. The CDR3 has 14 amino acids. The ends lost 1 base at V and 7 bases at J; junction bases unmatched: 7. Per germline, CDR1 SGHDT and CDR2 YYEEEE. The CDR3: CASSLTGGPGEQYF. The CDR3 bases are TGTGCCAGCAGCTTGACAGGGGGGCCGGGGGAGCAGTACTTC.

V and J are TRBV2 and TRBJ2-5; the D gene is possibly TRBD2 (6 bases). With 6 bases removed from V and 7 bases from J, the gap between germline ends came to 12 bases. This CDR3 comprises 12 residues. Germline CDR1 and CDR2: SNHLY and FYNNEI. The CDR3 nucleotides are TGTGCCAGCAGCCGGGACTTCGGGACCCAGTACTTC. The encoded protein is CASSRDFGTQYF.

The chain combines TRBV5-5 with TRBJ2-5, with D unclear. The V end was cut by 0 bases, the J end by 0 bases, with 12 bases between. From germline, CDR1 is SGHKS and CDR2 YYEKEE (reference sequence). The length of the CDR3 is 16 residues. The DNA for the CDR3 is TGTGCCAGCAGCTTGGGGGCTGCGCCGTACCAAGAGACCCAGTACTTC. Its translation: CASSLGAAPYQETQYF.

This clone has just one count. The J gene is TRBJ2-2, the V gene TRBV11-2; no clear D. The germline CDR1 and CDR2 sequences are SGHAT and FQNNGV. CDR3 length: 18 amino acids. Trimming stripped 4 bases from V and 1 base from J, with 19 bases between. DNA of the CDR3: TGTGCCAGCAGCTCGCCCCGCCGTGGCTCTGAGAACACCGGGGAGCTGTTTTTT. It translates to CASSSPRRGSENTGELFF.

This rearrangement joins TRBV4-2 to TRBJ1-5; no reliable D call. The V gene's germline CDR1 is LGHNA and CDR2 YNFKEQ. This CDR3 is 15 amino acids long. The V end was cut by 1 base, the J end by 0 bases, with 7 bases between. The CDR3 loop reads CASSQVYSSNQPQHF. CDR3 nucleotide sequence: TGTGCCAGCAGCCAAGTTTACAGTAGCAATCAGCCCCAGCATTTT.

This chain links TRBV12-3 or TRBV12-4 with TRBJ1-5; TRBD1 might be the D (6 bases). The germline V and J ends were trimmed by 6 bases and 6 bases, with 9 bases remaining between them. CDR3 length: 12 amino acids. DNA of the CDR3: TGTGCCAGCAGAACAGGGAGTCAGCCCCAGCATTTT. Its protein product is CASRTGSQPQHF.

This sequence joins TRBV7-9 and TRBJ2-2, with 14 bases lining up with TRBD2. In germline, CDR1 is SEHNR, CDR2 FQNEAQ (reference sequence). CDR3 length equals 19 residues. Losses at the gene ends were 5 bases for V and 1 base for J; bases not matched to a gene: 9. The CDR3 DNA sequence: TGTGCCAGCAGCCCGCGAGGACTAGCGGGGGGAAGGAACACCGGGGAGCTGTTTTTT. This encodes CASSPRGLAGGRNTGELFF.

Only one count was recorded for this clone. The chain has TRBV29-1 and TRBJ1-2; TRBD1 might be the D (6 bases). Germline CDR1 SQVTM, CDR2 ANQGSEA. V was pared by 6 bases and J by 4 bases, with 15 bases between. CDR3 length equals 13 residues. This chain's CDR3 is CSVTGGRSYGYTF. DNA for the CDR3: TGCAGCGTGACCGGGGGGCGCTCCTATGGCTACACCTTC.

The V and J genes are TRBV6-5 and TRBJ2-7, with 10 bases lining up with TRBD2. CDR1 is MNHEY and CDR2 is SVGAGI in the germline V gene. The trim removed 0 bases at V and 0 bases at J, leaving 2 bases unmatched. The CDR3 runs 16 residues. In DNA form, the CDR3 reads TGTGCCAGCAGTTACTCTAGCGGGGGGAGCTCCTACGAGCAGTACTTC. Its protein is CASSYSSGGSSYEQYF.

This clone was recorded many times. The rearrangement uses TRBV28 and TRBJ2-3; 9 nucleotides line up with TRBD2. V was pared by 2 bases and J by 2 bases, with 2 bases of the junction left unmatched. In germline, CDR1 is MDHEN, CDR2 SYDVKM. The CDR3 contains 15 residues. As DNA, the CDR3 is TGTGCCAGCAGTTTAGCGGGGGGGCACACAGATACGCAGTATTTT. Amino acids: CASSLAGGHTDTQYF.

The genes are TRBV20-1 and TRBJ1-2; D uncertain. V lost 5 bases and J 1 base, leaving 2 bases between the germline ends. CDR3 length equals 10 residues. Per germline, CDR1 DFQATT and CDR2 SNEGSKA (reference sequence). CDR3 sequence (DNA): TGCAGTGCTTATAACTATGGCTACACCTTC. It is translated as CSAYNYGYTF.

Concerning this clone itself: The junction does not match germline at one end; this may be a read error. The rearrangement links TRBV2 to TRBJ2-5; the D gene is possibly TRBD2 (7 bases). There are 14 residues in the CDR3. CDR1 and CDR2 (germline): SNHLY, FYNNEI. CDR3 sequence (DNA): TGTGCCACCAGTCCCAACGGGGGGCGGGAGACCCAGTACTTC. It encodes CATSPNGGRETQYF. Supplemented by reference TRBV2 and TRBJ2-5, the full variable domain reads EPEVTQTPSHQVTQMGQEVILRCVPISNHLYFYWYRQILGQKVEFLVSFYNNEISEKSEIFDDQFSVERPDGSNFTLKIRSTKLEDSAMYFCATSPNGGRETQYFGPGTRLLVL.

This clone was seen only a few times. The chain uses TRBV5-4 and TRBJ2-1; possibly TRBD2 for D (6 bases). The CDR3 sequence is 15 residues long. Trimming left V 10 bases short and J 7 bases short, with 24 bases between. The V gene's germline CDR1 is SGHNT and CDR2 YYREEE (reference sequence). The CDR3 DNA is TGTGCCGGGGGTAGGGTGGAGGGAAGGGCGAATGAGCAGTTCTTC. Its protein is CAGGRVEGRANEQFF.

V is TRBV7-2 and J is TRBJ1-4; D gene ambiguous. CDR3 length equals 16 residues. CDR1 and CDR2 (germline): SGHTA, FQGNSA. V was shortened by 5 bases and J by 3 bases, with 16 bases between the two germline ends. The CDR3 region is CASSKASLSANEKLFF. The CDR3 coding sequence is TGTGCCAGCAGCAAAGCTTCTCTGTCCGCTAATGAAAAACTGTTTTTT.

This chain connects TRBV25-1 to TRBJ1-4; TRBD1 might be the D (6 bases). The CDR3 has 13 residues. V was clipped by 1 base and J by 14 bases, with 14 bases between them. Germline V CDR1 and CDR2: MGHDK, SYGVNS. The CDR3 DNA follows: TGTGCCAGCAGTGAATCTTGGGGGACAAGTCTGTTTTTT. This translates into CASSESWGTSLFF.

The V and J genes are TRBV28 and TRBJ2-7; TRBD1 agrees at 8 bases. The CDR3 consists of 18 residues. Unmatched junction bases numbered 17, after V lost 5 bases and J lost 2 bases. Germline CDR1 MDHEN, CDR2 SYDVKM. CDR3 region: CASSDPPGQGIGAYEQYF. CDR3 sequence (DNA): TGTGCCAGCAGTGACCCCCCCGGACAGGGCATAGGAGCCTACGAGCAGTACTTC.

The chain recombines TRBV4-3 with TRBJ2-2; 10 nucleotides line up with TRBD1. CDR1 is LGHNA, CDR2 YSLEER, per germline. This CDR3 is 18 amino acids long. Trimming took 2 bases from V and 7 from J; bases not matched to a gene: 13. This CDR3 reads CASSQSAGTGVNGGELFF. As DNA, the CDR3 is TGCGCCAGCAGCCAATCGGCCGGGACAGGGGTAAATGGCGGGGAGCTGTTTTTT.

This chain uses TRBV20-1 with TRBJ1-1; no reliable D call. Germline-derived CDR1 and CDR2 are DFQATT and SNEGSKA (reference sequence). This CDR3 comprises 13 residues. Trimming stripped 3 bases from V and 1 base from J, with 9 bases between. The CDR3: CSASYSTNTEAFF. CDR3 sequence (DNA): TGCAGTGCTAGTTATAGCACGAACACTGAAGCTTTCTTT.

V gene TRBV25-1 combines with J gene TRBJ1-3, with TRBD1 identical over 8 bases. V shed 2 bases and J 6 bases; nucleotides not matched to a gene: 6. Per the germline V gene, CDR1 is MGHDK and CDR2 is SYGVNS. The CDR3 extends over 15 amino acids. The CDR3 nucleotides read TGTGCCAGCAGTGAACCACGGGACAGGTCAAACACCATATATTTT. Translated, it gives CASSEPRDRSNTIYF.

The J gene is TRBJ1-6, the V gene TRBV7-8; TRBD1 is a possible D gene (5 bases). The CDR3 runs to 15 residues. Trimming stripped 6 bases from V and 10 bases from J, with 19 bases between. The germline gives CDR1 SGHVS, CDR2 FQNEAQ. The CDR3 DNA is TGTGCCAGCAGTACGGGGGGACTGGGAGGATCACCCCTCCACTTT. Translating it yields CASSTGGLGGSPLHF.

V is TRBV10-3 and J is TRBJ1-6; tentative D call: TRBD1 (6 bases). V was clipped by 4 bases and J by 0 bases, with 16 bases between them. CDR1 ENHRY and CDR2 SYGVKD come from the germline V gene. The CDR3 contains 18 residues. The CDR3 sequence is CAISVRGQESSYNSPLHF. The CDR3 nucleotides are TGTGCCATCAGTGTCAGGGGACAAGAGAGCTCCTATAATTCACCCCTCCACTTT.

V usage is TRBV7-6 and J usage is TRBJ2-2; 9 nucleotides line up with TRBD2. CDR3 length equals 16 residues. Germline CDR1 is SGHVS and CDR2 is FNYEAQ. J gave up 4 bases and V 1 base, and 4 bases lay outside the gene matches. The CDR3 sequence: CASSLGPSGVTGELFF. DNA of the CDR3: TGTGCCAGCAGCTTAGGCCCTAGCGGGGTCACCGGGGAGCTGTTTTTT.

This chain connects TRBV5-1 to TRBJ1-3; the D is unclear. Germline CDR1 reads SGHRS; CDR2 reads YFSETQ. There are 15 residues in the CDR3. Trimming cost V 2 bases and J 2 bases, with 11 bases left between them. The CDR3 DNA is TGCGCCAGCAGCTTCGGAGGGTCTCCTGGAAACACCATATATTTT. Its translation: CASSFGGSPGNTIYF.

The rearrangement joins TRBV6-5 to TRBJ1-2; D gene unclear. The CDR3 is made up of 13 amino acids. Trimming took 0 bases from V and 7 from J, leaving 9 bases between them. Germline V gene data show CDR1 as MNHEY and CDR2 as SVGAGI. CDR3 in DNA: TGTGCCAGCAGTTACTCACGGGAGGGTGGCTACACCTTC. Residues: CASSYSREGGYTF.